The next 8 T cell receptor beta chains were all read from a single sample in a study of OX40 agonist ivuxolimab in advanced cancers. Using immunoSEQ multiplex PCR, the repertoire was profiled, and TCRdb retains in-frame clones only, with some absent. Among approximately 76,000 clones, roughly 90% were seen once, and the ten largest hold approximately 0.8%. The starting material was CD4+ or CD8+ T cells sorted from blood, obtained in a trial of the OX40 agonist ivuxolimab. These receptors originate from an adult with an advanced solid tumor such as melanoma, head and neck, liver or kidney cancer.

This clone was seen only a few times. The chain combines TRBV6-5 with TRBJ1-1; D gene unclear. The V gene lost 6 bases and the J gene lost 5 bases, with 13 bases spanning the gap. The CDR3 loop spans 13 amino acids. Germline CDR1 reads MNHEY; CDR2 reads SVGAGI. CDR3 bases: TGTGCCAGCAGAGGGATTCGAGGGACTGAAGCTTTCTTT. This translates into CASRGIRGTEAFF.

The CDR3 DNA reads as TGTGCCAGCTCACCAGTGGCTAGCGGACGTACTGAGCAGTACTTC. Encoded protein: CASSPVASGRTEQYF. The chain employs TRBV18 and TRBJ2-7; 7 positions agree with TRBD2. CDR3 size: 15 residues. From germline, CDR1 is KGHSH and CDR2 LQKENI. J was trimmed by 7 bases and V by 2 bases; bases with no gene match: 11.

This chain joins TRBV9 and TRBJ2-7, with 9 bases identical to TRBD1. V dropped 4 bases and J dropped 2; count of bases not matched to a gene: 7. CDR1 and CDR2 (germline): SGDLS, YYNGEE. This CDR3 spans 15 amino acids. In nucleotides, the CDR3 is TGTGCCAGCAGCCCCGGGACAGGGATCACCTACGAGCAGTACTTC. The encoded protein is CASSPGTGITYEQYF. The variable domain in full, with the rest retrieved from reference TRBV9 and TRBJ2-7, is DSGVTQTPKHLITATGQRVTLRCSPRSGDLSVYWYQQSLDQGLQFLIQYYNGEERAKGNILERFSAQQFPDLHSELNLSSLELGDSALYFCASSPGTGITYEQYFGPGTRLTVT.

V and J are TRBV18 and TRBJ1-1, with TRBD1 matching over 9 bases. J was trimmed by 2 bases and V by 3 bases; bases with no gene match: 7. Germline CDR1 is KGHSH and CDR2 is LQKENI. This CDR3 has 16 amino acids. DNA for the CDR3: TGTGCCAGCTCACCGGGGACAGGGCTTCCAAACACTGAAGCTTTCTTT. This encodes CASSPGTGLPNTEAFF.

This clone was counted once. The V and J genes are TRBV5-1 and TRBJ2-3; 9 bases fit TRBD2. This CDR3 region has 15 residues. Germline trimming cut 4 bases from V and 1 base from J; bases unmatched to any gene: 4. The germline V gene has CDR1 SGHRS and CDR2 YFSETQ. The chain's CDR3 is CASSAVAGGTDTQYF. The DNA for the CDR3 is TGCGCCAGCAGCGCCGTAGCGGGAGGCACAGATACGCAGTATTTT.

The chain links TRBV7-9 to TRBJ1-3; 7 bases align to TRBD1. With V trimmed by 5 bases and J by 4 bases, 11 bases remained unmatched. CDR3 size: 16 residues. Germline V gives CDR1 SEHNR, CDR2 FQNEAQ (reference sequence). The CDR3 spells CASSDYRGHKGNTIYF. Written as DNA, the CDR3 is TGTGCCAGCAGCGACTACAGGGGACACAAAGGAAACACCATATATTTT. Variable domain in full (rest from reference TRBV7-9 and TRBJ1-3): DTGVSQNPRHKITKRGQNVTFRCDPISEHNRLYWYRQTLGQGPEFLTYFQNEAQLEKSRLLSDRFSAERPKGSFSTLEIQRTEQGDSAMYLCASSDYRGHKGNTIYFGEGSWLTVV.

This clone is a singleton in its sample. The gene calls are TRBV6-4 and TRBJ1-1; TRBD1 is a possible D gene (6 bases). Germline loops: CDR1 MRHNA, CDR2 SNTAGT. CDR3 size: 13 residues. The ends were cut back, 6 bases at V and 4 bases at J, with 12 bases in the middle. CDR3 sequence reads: CASRAQGGTEAFF. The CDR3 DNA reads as TGTGCCAGCAGGGCCCAAGGGGGCACTGAAGCTTTCTTT.

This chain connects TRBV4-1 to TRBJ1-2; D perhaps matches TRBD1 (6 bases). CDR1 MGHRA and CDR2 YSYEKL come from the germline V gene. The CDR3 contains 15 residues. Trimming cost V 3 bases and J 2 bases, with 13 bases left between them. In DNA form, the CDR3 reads TGCGCCAGCAGCCACCCAACAGGGCCCAACTATGGCTACACCTTC. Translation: CASSHPTGPNYGYTF.